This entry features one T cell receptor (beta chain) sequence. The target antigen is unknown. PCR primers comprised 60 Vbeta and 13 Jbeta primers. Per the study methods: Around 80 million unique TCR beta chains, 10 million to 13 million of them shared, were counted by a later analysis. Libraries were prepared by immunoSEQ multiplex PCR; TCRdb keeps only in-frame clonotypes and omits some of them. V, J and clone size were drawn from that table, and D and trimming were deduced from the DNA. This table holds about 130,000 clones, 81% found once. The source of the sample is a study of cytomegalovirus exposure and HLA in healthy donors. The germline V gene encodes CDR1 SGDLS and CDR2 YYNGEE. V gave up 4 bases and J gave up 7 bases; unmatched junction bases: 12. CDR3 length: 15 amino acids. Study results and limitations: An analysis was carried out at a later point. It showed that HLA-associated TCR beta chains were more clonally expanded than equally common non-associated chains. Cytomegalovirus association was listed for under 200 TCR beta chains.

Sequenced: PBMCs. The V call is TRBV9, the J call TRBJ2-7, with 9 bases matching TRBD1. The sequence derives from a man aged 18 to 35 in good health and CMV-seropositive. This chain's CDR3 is CASSLGQGYSREQYF. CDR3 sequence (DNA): TGTGCCAGCAGCCTGGGACAGGGTTACTCTCGAGAGCAGTACTTC.